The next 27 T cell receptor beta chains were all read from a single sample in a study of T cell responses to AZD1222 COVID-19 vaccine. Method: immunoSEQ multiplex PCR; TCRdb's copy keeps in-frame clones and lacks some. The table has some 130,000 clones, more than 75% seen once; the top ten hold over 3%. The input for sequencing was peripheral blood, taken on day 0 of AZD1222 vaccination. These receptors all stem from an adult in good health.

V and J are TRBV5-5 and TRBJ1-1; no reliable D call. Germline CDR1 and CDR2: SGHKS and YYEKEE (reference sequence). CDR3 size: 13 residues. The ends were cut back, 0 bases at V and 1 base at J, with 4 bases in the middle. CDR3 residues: CASSLESNTEAFF. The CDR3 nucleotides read TGTGCCAGCAGCTTGGAATCGAACACTGAAGCTTTCTTT.

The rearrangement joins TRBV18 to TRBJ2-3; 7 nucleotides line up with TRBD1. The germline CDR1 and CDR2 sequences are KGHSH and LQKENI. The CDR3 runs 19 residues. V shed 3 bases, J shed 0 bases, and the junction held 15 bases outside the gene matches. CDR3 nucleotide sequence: TGTGCCAGCTCACCGCCGACAGGGAAGTTGGGGGCTAGCACAGATACGCAGTATTTT. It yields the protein CASSPPTGKLGASTDTQYF.

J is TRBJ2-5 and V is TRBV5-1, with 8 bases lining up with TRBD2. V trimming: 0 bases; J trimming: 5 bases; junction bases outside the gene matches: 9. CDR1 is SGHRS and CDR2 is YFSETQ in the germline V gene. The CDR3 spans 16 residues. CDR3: CASSLALAGGRETQYF. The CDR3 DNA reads TGCGCCAGCAGCTTGGCCCTCGCGGGGGGCCGGGAGACCCAGTACTTC.

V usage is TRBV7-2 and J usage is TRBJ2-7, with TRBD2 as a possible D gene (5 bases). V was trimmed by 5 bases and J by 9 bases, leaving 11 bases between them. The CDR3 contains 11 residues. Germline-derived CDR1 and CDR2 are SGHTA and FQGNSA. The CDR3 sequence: CASSPSRGQYF. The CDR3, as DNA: TGTGCCAGCAGCCCTAGCCGTGGGCAGTACTTC.

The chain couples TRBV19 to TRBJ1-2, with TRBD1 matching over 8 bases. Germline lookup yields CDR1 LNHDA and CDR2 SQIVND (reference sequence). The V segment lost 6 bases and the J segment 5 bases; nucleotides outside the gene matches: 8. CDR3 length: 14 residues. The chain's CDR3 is CASRNPGGNYGYTF. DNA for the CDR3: TGTGCCAGTAGAAATCCAGGGGGCAATTATGGCTACACCTTC.

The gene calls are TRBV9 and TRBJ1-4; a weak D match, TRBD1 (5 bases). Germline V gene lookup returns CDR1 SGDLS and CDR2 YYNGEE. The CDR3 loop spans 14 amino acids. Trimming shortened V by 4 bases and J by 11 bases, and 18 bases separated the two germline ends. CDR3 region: CASSPHPGYRKLFF. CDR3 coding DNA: TGTGCCAGCAGCCCCCACCCAGGTTACAGGAAACTGTTTTTT.

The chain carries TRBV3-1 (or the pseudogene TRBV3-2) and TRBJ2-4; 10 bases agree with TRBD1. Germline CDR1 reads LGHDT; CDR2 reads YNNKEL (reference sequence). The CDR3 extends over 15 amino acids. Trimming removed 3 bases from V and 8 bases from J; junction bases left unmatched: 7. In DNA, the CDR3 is TGTGCCAGCAGCCAGACGGACAGGGGGACGCACATTCAGTACTTC. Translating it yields CASSQTDRGTHIQYF.

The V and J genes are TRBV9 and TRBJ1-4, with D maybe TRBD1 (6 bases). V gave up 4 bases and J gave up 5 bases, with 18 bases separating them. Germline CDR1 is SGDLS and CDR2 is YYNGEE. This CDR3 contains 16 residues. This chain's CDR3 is CASSFRGGHNNEKLFF. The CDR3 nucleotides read TGTGCCAGCAGCTTCAGAGGGGGACATAACAATGAAAAACTGTTTTTT.

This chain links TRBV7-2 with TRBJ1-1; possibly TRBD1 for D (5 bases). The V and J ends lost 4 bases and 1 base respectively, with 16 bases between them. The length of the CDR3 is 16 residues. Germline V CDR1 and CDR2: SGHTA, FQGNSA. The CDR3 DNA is TGTGCCAGCAGCTCGACGCAACGTGGGGCGAACACTGAAGCTTTCTTT. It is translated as CASSSTQRGANTEAFF. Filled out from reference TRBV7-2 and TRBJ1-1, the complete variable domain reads GAGVSQSPSNKVTEKGKDVELRCDPISGHTALYWYRQSLGQGLEFLIYFQGNSAPDKSGLPSDRFSAERTGGSVSTLTIQRTQQEDSAVYLCASSSTQRGANTEAFFGQGTRLTVV.

The CDR3 region is CASSVGTSGGSNEQFF. In nucleotides, the CDR3 is TGTGCCAGCAGCGTAGGGACTAGCGGGGGGAGTAATGAGCAGTTCTTC. The rearrangement links TRBV9 to TRBJ2-1, with 14 nucleotides matching TRBD2. In germline, CDR1 is SGDLS, CDR2 YYNGEE. The length of the CDR3 is 16 residues. The J segment lost 7 bases and the V segment lost 0 bases, leaving 3 bases of the junction unmatched. The entire variable domain, with the rest obtained from reference TRBV9 and TRBJ2-1, is as follows: DSGVTQTPKHLITATGQRVTLRCSPRSGDLSVYWYQQSLDQGLQFLIQYYNGEERAKGNILERFSAQQFPDLHSELNLSSLELGDSALYFCASSVGTSGGSNEQFFGPGTRLTVL.

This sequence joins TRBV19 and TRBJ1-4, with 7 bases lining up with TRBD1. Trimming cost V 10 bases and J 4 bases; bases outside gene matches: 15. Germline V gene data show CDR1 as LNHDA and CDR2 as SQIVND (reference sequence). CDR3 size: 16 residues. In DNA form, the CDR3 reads TGTGCCACCCACTCTGATGGGACAGTAATTAATGAAAAACTGTTTTTT. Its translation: CATHSDGTVINEKLFF.

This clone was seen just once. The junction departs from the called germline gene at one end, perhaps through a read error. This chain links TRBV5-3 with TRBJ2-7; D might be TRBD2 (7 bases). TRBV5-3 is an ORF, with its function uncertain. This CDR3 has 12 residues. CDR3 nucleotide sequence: TGTGCCAGGGGGGGGCCCTCCGACGAGCAGTACTTC. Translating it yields CARGGPSDEQYF.

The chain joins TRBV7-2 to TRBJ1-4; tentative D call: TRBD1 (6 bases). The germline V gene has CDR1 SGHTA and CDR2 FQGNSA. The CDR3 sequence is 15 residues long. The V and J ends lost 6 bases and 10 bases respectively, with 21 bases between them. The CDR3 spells CASSPTAQGGGKLFF. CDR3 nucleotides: TGTGCCAGCAGTCCGACCGCCCAGGGAGGGGGAAAACTGTTTTTT. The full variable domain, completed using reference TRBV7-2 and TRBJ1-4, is GAGVSQSPSNKVTEKGKDVELRCDPISGHTALYWYRQSLGQGLEFLIYFQGNSAPDKSGLPSDRFSAERTGGSVSTLTIQRTQQEDSAVYLCASSPTAQGGGKLFFGSGTQLSVL.

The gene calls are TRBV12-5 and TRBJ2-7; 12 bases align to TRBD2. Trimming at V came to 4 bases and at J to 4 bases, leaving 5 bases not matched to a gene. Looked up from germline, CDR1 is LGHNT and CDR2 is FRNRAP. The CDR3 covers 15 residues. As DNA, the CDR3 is TGTGCTAGTGGTTACGGACTAGCGGGGATTTACGAGCAGTACTTC. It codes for CASGYGLAGIYEQYF.

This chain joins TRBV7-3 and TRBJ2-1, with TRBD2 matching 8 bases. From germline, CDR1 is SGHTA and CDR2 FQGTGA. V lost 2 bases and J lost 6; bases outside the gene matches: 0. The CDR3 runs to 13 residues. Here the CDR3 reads CASSLAGGNEQFF. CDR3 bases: TGTGCCAGCAGCTTAGCGGGGGGCAATGAGCAGTTCTTC.

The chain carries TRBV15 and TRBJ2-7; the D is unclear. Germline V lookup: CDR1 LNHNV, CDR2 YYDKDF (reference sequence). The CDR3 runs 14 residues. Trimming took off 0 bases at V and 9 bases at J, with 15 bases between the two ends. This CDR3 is CATSRDKSGVGQYF. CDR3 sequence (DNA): TGTGCCACCAGCAGAGATAAATCTGGCGTCGGGCAGTACTTC.

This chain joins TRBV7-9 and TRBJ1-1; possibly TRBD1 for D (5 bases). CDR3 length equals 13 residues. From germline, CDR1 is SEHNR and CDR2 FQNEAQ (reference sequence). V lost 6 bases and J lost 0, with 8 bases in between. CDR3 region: CASRRGVNTEAFF. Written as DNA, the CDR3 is TGTGCCAGCAGGCGGGGGGTGAACACTGAAGCTTTCTTT.

CDR3 coding DNA: TGTGCCAGCAGCCTCCGGGACAGGGGGCGCAGGGGCAATCAGCCCCAGCATTTT. It codes for CASSLRDRGRRGNQPQHF. The chain has TRBV5-6 and TRBJ1-5; 12 nucleotides align to TRBD1. The CDR3 consists of 18 residues. V was pared by 4 bases and J by 2 bases, with 10 bases of the junction left unmatched. Per germline, CDR1 SGHDT and CDR2 YYEEEE.

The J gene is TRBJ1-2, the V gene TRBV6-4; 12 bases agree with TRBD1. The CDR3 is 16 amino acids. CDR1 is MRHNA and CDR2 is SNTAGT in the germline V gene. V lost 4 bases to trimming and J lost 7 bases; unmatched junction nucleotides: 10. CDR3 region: CASSGPPGQGARGYTF. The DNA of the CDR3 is TGTGCCAGCAGTGGCCCCCCGGGACAGGGGGCGCGTGGCTACACCTTC.

This CDR3 is CASSQWGNSPLHF. Here the CDR3 DNA reads TGTGCCAGCAGCCAATGGGGCAATTCACCCCTCCACTTT. The rearrangement uses TRBV3-1 (or the pseudogene TRBV3-2) and TRBJ1-6, with D perhaps matching TRBD1 (5 bases). V lost 2 bases, J lost 7 bases, and 6 bases lay in between. The CDR3 loop spans 13 amino acids. CDR1 is LGHDT and CDR2 is YNNKEL in the germline V gene (reference sequence).

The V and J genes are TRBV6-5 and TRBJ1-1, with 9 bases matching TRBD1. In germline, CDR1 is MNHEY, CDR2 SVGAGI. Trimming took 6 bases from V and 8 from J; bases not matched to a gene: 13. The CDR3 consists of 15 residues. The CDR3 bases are TGTGCCAGCAGAATCAACAGGGGGCACGTATCAGAAGCTTTCTTT. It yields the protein CASRINRGHVSEAFF.

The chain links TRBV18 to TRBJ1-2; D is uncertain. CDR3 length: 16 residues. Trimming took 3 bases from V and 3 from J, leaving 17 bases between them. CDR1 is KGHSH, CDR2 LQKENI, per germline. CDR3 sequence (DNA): TGTGCCAGCTCACCCGAGCAGGAACCCTCTTACTATGGCTACACCTTC. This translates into CASSPEQEPSYYGYTF.

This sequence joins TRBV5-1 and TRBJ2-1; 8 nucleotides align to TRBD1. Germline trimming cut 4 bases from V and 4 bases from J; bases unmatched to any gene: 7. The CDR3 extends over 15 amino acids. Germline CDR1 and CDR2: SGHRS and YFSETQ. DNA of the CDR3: TGCGCCAGCAGCCAGACAGGGGATAAATACAATGAGCAGTTCTTC. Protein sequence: CASSQTGDKYNEQFF. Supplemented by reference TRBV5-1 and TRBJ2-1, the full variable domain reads KAGVTQTPRYLIKTRGQQVTLSCSPISGHRSVSWYQQTPGQGLQFLFEYFSETQRNKGNFPGRFSGRQFSNSRSEMNVSTLELGDSALYLCASSQTGDKYNEQFFGPGTRLTVL.

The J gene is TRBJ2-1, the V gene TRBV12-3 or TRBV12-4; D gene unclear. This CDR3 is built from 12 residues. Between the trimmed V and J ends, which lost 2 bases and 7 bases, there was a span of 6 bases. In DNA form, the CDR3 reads TGTGCCAGCAGTTTAAGCAAAAATGAGCAGTTCTTC. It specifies CASSLSKNEQFF.

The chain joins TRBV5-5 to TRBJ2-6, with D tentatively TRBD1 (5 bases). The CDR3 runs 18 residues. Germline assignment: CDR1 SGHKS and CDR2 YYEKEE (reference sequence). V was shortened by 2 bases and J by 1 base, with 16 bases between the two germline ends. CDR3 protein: CASSLTGAISSGANVLTF. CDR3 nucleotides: TGTGCCAGCAGCTTAACAGGAGCAATTTCTTCTGGGGCCAACGTCCTGACTTTC.

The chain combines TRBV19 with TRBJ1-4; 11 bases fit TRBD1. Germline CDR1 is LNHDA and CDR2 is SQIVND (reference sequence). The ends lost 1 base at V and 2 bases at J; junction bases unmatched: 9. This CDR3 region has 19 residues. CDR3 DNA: TGTGCCAGTAGTATAGCCCCCGGGACAGGGGGTTATACTAATGAAAAACTGTTTTTT. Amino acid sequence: CASSIAPGTGGYTNEKLFF. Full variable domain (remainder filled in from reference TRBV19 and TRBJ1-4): DGGITQSPKYLFRKEGQNVTLSCEQNLNHDAMYWYRQDPGQGLRLIYYSQIVNDFQKGDIAEGYSVSREKKESFPLTVTSAQKNPTAFYLCASSIAPGTGGYTNEKLFFGSGTQLSVL.

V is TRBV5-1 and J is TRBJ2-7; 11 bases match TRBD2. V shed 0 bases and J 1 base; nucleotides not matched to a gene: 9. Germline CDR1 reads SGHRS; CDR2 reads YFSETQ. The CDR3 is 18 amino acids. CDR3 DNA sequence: TGCGCCAGCAGCTTGGGCGGGACTAGCGGTTTAGGGTCCTACGAGCAGTACTTC. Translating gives CASSLGGTSGLGSYEQYF.